This passage covers 25 T cell receptor beta chains from one sample sequenced in a study of monozygotic twins with inflammatory bowel disease. For each CDR3 protein, TCRdb gives one entry from its re-call of the 5' RACE reads, without DNA. Here the sample table reports about 85,000 distinct CDR3 sequences. Material: blood. Receptors were obtained from a human donor with ulcerative colitis or Crohn's disease, or a healthy co-twin of an affected twin (not recorded which).

J is TRBJ2-5 and V is TRBV5-1; with no DNA, the TCRdb D assignment of TRBD2 cannot be verified. CDR1 is SGHRS and CDR2 is YFSETQ in the germline V gene. CDR3 length equals 13 residues. CDR3 region: CASSGEGRETQYF. Full variable domain (missing parts from reference TRBV5-1 and TRBJ2-5): KAGVTQTPRYLIKTRGQQVTLSCSPISGHRSVSWYQQTPGQGLQFLFEYFSETQRNKGNFPGRFSGRQFSNSRSEMNVSTLELGDSALYLCASSGEGRETQYFGPGTRLLVL.

The chain links TRBV6-6 to TRBJ1-4. In germline, CDR1 is MNHNY, CDR2 SVGAGI (reference sequence). This CDR3 has 14 residues. The CDR3 spells CASSSHQYREKLFF.

The chain uses TRBV29-1 and TRBJ2-5; TCRdb outputs TRBD1, but without DNA this stays unchecked. CDR3 length equals 12 residues. CDR1 is SQVTM, CDR2 ANQGSEA, per germline. This chain's CDR3 is CSVEGRLETQYF.

V usage is TRBV20-1 and J usage is TRBJ2-1; the D gene TCRdb calls, TRBD1, cannot be checked with no DNA. Germline V gene data show CDR1 as DFQATT and CDR2 as SNEGSKA (reference sequence). This CDR3 has 14 amino acids. CDR3: CSALLRTGVEEQFF.

J is TRBJ2-5 and V is TRBV29-1; TCRdb outputs TRBD2, but without DNA this stays unchecked. Germline lookup yields CDR1 SQVTM and CDR2 ANQGSEA. The CDR3 totals 12 residues. CDR3 in amino acids: CSVLRGGGTQYF.

The chain recombines TRBV3-1 with TRBJ2-2. Germline CDR1 and CDR2: LGHDT and YNNKEL (reference sequence). This CDR3 is built from 12 residues. CDR3 protein: CASSRETGELFF.

The J gene is TRBJ1-2, the V gene TRBV6-1. The CDR3 has 15 amino acids. CDR1 and CDR2 from the germline V gene are MNHNS and SASEGT. CDR3 sequence: CASSLRASRVAGYTF.

This chain joins TRBV12-3 or TRBV12-4 and TRBJ1-1; the TRBD1 assignment by TCRdb is unverifiable without DNA. CDR3 length: 16 amino acids. The chain's CDR3 is CASSLWQGGVNTEAFF.

This CDR3 is CASSLYGQRTGELFF. The chain joins TRBV7-3 to TRBJ2-2. Per germline, CDR1 SGHTA and CDR2 FQGTGA. The CDR3 totals 15 residues.

V and J are TRBV18 and TRBJ1-6. Germline CDR1 KGHSH, CDR2 LQKENI. The length of the CDR3 is 15 residues. The CDR3 loop reads CASSPPGLRNSPLHF.

This chain connects TRBV18 to TRBJ2-2. Germline V gene lookup returns CDR1 KGHSH and CDR2 LQKENI. The CDR3 has 11 amino acids. Here the CDR3 reads CASSPSRELFF. The variable domain in full, with the rest retrieved from reference TRBV18 and TRBJ2-2, is NAGVMQNPRHLVRRRGQEARLRCSPMKGHSHVYWYRQLPEEGLKFMVYLQKENIIDESGMPKERFSAEFPKEGPSILRIQQVVRGDSAAYFCASSPSRELFFGEGSRLTVL.

The gene calls are TRBV20-1 and TRBJ1-2; TCRdb outputs TRBD1, but without DNA this stays unchecked. The CDR3 covers 12 residues. CDR1 DFQATT and CDR2 SNEGSKA come from the germline V gene (reference sequence). This chain's CDR3 is CSVRGTGYGYTF.

The chain recombines TRBV2 with TRBJ2-1; checking the TCRdb D call of TRBD2 is not possible without DNA. The CDR3 runs to 15 residues. Germline lookup yields CDR1 SNHLY and CDR2 FYNNEI. The CDR3 sequence is CASSPLAGGRDEQFF. Supplemented by reference TRBV2 and TRBJ2-1, the full variable domain reads EPEVTQTPSHQVTQMGQEVILRCVPISNHLYFYWYRQILGQKVEFLVSFYNNEISEKSEIFDDQFSVERPDGSNFTLKIRSTKLEDSAMYFCASSPLAGGRDEQFFGPGTRLTVL.

V and J are TRBV7-7 and TRBJ2-3; the TCRdb call, TRBD1, lacks DNA for checking. Germline CDR1 SSHAT, CDR2 FNYEAQ (reference sequence). The CDR3 consists of 15 residues. The CDR3 spells CASSVAGGTTDTQYF.

This chain connects TRBV4-1 to TRBJ1-4. This CDR3 has 15 residues. Germline CDR1 reads MGHRA; CDR2 reads YSYEKL. CDR3 region: CASSQVVSLDEKLFF.

This chain connects TRBV15 to TRBJ1-2. Germline CDR1 LNHNV, CDR2 YYDKDF (reference sequence). The CDR3 consists of 14 residues. Here the CDR3 reads CATKDGVHYGGYTF.

This chain connects TRBV29-1 to TRBJ1-1; there is no DNA to check the TCRdb D call of TRBD1. This CDR3 has 13 amino acids. Germline V lookup: CDR1 SQVTM, CDR2 ANQGSEA. The CDR3 is CSATGDRVTEAFF.

The rearrangement uses TRBV9 and TRBJ1-2; the TRBD1 assignment by TCRdb is unverifiable without DNA. In germline, CDR1 is SGDLS, CDR2 YYNGEE. This CDR3 has 15 amino acids. CDR3 region: CASSRSLSGIDGYTF. The full variable domain, in which reference TRBV9 and TRBJ1-2 provide the parts outside the CDR3, is DSGVTQTPKHLITATGQRVTLRCSPRSGDLSVYWYQQSLDQGLQFLIQYYNGEERAKGNILERFSAQQFPDLHSELNLSSLELGDSALYFCASSRSLSGIDGYTFGSGTRLTVV.

The rearrangement uses TRBV19 and TRBJ1-5; TCRdb reports TRBD1, a call that lacks DNA to check it against. The CDR3 is 15 amino acids. Germline-derived CDR1 and CDR2 are LNHDA and SQIVND (reference sequence). CDR3 sequence: CASANQGLGNQPQHF.

J is TRBJ1-2 and V is TRBV20-1. The CDR3 covers 15 residues. The germline CDR1 and CDR2 sequences are DFQATT and SNEGSKA (reference sequence). This chain's CDR3 is CSATTNVSRSYGYTF.

This chain links TRBV2 with TRBJ2-5; TCRdb's D call of TRBD2 is untestable without DNA. CDR1 is SNHLY, CDR2 FYNNEI, per germline. This CDR3 is built from 15 residues. The chain's CDR3 is CASSDQRTSMETQYF.

This sequence joins TRBV2 and TRBJ2-6; the TCRdb D gene call, TRBD2, has no DNA to confirm it. The CDR3 runs 15 residues. Germline V gene lookup returns CDR1 SNHLY and CDR2 FYNNEI. This CDR3 reads CASALDFSGANVLTF.

The V and J genes are TRBV5-5 and TRBJ2-1; TCRdb designates TRBD2, a call that cannot be tested without DNA. The CDR3 has 15 residues. Germline assignment: CDR1 SGHKS and CDR2 YYEKEE (reference sequence). This CDR3 reads CASSLSTSGYNEQFF.

CDR3 loop: CASSVTGTGGTEAFF. The chain is built from TRBV12-3 or TRBV12-4 and TRBJ1-1; the D call from TCRdb, TRBD1, cannot be confirmed without DNA. There are 15 residues in the CDR3.

The J gene is TRBJ2-3, the V gene TRBV20-1; checking the TCRdb D call of TRBD1 is not possible without DNA. This CDR3 spans 13 amino acids. Per germline, CDR1 DFQATT and CDR2 SNEGSKA (reference sequence). CDR3 protein: CRGGLTATDTQYF.